A selection of T cell receptor beta chains follows, all from one sample in a study of cytomegalovirus exposure and HLA in healthy donors. Libraries were prepared by immunoSEQ multiplex PCR; TCRdb keeps only in-frame clonotypes and omits some of them. This sample yields about 160,000 clones, of which roughly 79% are seen a single time; less than 2% belongs to the top ten. Sequenced material: PBMCs. The receptors were gathered from a man aged 35 to 55 in good health and CMV-seronegative. CDR3s include the opening cysteine and the closing phenylalanine or tryptophan. Fields, in order: D gene, J gene, clone size, V gene, CDR3 DNA, CDR3 protein. A D gene is named only where the DNA matches it firmly. Clone size is stated in some rows and not others, as once, few, many or a class when expanded.

>NA|TRBJ2-3|NA|TRBV7-3
TGTGCCAGCGGCGCGGGAAGCACAGATACGCAGTATTTT
CASGAGSTDTQYF
>TRBD1|TRBJ1-5|few|TRBV30
TGTGCCTTCCGGGACAGGGCTTATAGCAATCAGCCCCAGCATTTT
CAFRDRAYSNQPQHF
>TRBD2|TRBJ2-3|NA|TRBV27
TGTGCCAGCCAGACTAGCGGGAGCCGCGGGGACACGCAGTATTTT
CASQTSGSRGDTQYF
>NA|TRBJ2-7|NA|TRBV7-8
TGTGCCAGCAGCTTAGGGGCCCACTACGAGCAGTACTTC
CASSLGAHYEQYF
>NA|TRBJ2-3|NA|TRBV6-1
TGTGCCAGCAGTGGAAAGCGGACTAGCACAGATACGCAGTATTTT
CASSGKRTSTDTQYF
>TRBD2|TRBJ2-1|NA|TRBV29-1
TGCAGCGTTGTGCTGGGGAGAACTAGCGGGAGGCGGCGGGATGAGCAGTTCTTC
CSVVLGRTSGRRRDEQFF
>NA|TRBJ1-1|once|TRBV28
TGTGCCAGCAGTTTAAGAGGTAAAAACACTGAAGCTTTCTTT
CASSLRGKNTEAFF
>NA|TRBJ1-5|once|TRBV19
TGTGCCAGTAGTGCAGACAGACCCGATCAGCCCCAGCATTTT
CASSADRPDQPQHF
>TRBD2|TRBJ2-2|NA|TRBV7-3
TGTGCCAGCAGCCAGCATTCAGCGGGAGGGGCGGGGGAGCTGTTTTTT
CASSQHSAGGAGELFF
>TRBD2|TRBJ2-5|NA|TRBV9
TGTGCCAGCAGCCCCACTAGCGGCGAGACCCAGTACTTC
CASSPTSGETQYF
>NA|TRBJ1-2|NA|TRBV29-1
TGCAGCGTTGAAGCAAGGGAACGGGGCTATGGCTACACCTTC
CSVEARERGYGYTF
>NA|TRBJ2-7|NA|TRBV7-2
TGTGCCAGCAGCTTAGTGGCGGTTTCTGGACAGTACTTC
CASSLVAVSGQYF
>NA|TRBJ1-1|few|TRBV30
TGTGCCTGGAGTGTATACCGGTCGAACACTGAAGCTTTCTTT
CAWSVYRSNTEAFF
>TRBD2|TRBJ2-1|NA|TRBV5-1
TGCGCCAGCAGCTTGGGACTAGCGGGTCACTACAATGAGCAGTTCTTC
CASSLGLAGHYNEQFF
>TRBD1|TRBJ2-7|few|TRBV7-9
TGTTCCAGCAGCTCAGGGACAGGGGGAATTCGAGAGCAGTACTTC
CSSSSGTGGIREQYF
>NA|TRBJ1-1|NA|TRBV9
TGTGCCAGCAGCGTAGAAGGGGTTCACACTGAAGCTTTCTTT
CASSVEGVHTEAFF
>NA|TRBJ1-5|NA|TRBV9
TGTGCCAGCAGCAGGGGGTCCAGGGGCAATCAGCCCCAGCATTTT
CASSRGSRGNQPQHF
>NA|TRBJ2-7|NA|TRBV7-8
TGTGCCAGCAGCTCGCTAGTCTACGAGCAGTACTTC
CASSSLVYEQYF
>NA|TRBJ2-1|once|TRBV9
TGTGCCAGCGACAGTGGTTCCTACAATGAGCAGTTCTTC
CASDSGSYNEQFF
>TRBD1|TRBJ1-4|NA|TRBV30
TGTGCCTGGAGGTTACAGGGGGCGAGCGAAAAACTGTTTTTT
CAWRLQGASEKLFF
>NA|TRBJ2-3|NA|TRBV7-9
TGTTCCAGCAGCTTACTGGATTCGGGGGATACGCAGTATTTT
CSSSLLDSGDTQYF
>NA|TRBJ1-2|NA|TRBV7-8
TGTGCCAGCAGCTTAGATAGCGGGTACGACTATGGCTACACCTTC
CASSLDSGYDYGYTF
>NA|TRBJ1-1|NA|TRBV18
TGTGCCAGCTCACCACGCACAGGGGAAGCTTTCTTT
CASSPRTGEAFF
>TRBD1|TRBJ1-5|NA|TRBV18
TGTGCCAGCTCCTCGGGACAGAACAATCAGCCCCAGCATTTT
CASSSGQNNQPQHF
>NA|TRBJ2-2|NA|TRBV12-5
TGTGCTAGTGGTCGAGGGGGCACCGGGGAGCTGTTTTTT
CASGRGGTGELFF
>TRBD1|TRBJ2-6|NA|TRBV5-1
TGCGCCACCCCGTCCGGGACAGGAGTATCTGGGGCCAACGTCCTGACTTTC
CATPSGTGVSGANVLTF
>TRBD2|TRBJ2-1|NA|TRBV7-2
TGTGCCAGCACCTTACTAGCGGCCTCCTACAATGAGCAGTTCTTC
CASTLLAASYNEQFF
>TRBD1|TRBJ2-5|NA|TRBV9
TGTGCCAGCAGCGCGGGACAGTCACAAGAGACCCAGTACTTC
CASSAGQSQETQYF
>TRBD1|TRBJ1-1|NA|TRBV19
TGTGCGAGCGGGGTTTCTTGGACAGGGGGCGATATTGAAGCTTTCTTT
CASGVSWTGGDIEAFF
>TRBD2|TRBJ2-5|NA|TRBV9
TGTGCCAGCAGCGTAAATAGCGGGAGTAGGGAGACCCAGTACTTC
CASSVNSGSRETQYF
>TRBD2|TRBJ2-5|few|TRBV27
TGTGCCAGCAGTGAACGTTCGGGACTAGCGGGGGGAGAGACCCAGTACTTC
CASSERSGLAGGETQYF
>NA|TRBJ2-2|NA|TRBV7-8
TGTGCCAGCAGCCTCCAGGGTTACACCGGGGAGCTGTTTTTT
CASSLQGYTGELFF
>TRBD1|TRBJ1-2|NA|TRBV7-9
TGTGCCAGCAGCTTCCGACGGGACAGTAACTATGGCTACACCTTC
CASSFRRDSNYGYTF
>TRBD2|TRBJ2-7|NA|TRBV7-2
TGTGCCAGCAGCTTAGTACTAGCGGGAGACGAGCAGTACTTC
CASSLVLAGDEQYF
>NA|TRBJ2-7|NA|TRBV7-9
TGTGCCAGCAGACCACTCAGTAGCGGCTCCTACGAGCAGTACTTC
CASRPLSSGSYEQYF
>TRBD2|TRBJ2-7|NA|TRBV9
TGTGCCAGCAGCGTAAGAGCGGGAGGCAGCGAGCAGTACTTC
CASSVRAGGSEQYF
>TRBD1|TRBJ2-3|NA|TRBV28
TGTGCCAGCAGTCCCCCAGGGGGCCTAGGGGATACGCAGTATTTT
CASSPPGGLGDTQYF